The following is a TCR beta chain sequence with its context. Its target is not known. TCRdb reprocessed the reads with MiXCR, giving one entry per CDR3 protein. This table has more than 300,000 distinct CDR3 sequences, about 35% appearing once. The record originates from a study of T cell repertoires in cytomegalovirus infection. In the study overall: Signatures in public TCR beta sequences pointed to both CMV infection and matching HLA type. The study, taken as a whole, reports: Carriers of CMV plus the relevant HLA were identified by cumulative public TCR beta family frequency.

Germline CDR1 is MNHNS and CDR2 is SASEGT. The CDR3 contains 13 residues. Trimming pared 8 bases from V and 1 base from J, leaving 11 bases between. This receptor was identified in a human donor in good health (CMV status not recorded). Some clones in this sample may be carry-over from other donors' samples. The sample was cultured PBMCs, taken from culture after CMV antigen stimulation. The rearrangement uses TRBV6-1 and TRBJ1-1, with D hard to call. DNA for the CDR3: TGTGCCAGCGAACGCAGGTCGAACACTGAAGCTTTCTTT. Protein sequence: CASERRSNTEAFF.